The present entry profiles one T cell receptor beta chain with its context. The target antigen is unknown. This entry comes from a study of cytomegalovirus exposure and HLA in healthy donors. Study information: Around 85 million unique TCR sequences came from HLA-typed donors in an early release. Regarding the study as a whole: Most TCR sequences were uncommon, yet certain public TCRs appeared in many donors.

The PCR used 60 Vbeta and 13 Jbeta primers. Produced via immunoSEQ multiplex PCR; TCRdb's table is partial and in-frame only. The sample contains 200,000 or so clones, approximately 84% of which appear only once. The CDR3 is 12 residues long. The germline CDR1 and CDR2 sequences are MDHEN and SYDVKM. V lost 6 bases and J lost 4, with 7 bases in between. The sequence came from a young woman in good health and CMV-seropositive. Sequenced sample: PBMCs. This chain joins TRBV28 and TRBJ1-5; no clear D gene. CDR3 residues: CASRERNQPQHF. The CDR3, as DNA: TGTGCCAGCAGGGAGCGAAATCAGCCCCAGCATTTT.